This entry lists 13 T cell receptor beta chains sequenced from one sample in a study of CD8 T cells in Susac syndrome. With random hexamers, reverse transcription was performed on about 0.45 to 1 ug of RNA. From the immunoSEQ multiplex PCR reads, TCRdb called clonotypes with MiXCR, one entry per CDR3 protein. This sample carries about 200,000 distinct CDR3 sequences, approximately 95% of them seen once, and the ten largest clones take under 0.12%. The sample taken for sequencing was CD4+ T cells from PBMCs. The source is a human donor in good health.

The chain employs TRBV28 and TRBJ1-2; D perhaps matches TRBD1 (5 bases). V was shortened by 3 bases and J by 2 bases, with 10 bases between the two germline ends. This CDR3 is built from 14 residues. CDR1 is MDHEN and CDR2 is SYDVKM in the germline V gene. CDR3 region: CASSLSGKNYGYTF. Here the CDR3 DNA reads TGTGCCAGCAGTTTGTCAGGGAAGAACTATGGCTACACCTTC.

The rearrangement joins TRBV2 to TRBJ2-3; D remains unclear. This CDR3 is built from 11 residues. From germline, CDR1 is SNHLY and CDR2 FYNNEI. Trimming pared 8 bases from V and 4 bases from J, leaving 7 bases between. The CDR3, as DNA: TGTGCCAGCGCGGTAGCAGATACGCAGTATTTT. Translating it yields CASAVADTQYF.

The genes are TRBV25-1 and TRBJ1-2; D is ambiguous. V lost 6 bases, J lost 4 bases, and 9 bases lay in between. CDR3 length equals 12 residues. Germline V gives CDR1 MGHDK, CDR2 SYGVNS. The CDR3 sequence: CASRSNIYGYTF. CDR3 DNA: TGTGCCAGCAGATCGAACATCTATGGCTACACCTTC.

This chain links TRBV20-1 with TRBJ2-1; 7 nucleotides match TRBD2. Per germline, CDR1 DFQATT and CDR2 SNEGSKA (reference sequence). With 1 base clipped from V and 4 bases from J, the junction kept 7 bases outside the gene matches. This CDR3 comprises 15 residues. CDR3 region: CSARGAGTNYNEQFF. In DNA form, the CDR3 reads TGCAGTGCTAGAGGGGCCGGGACTAATTACAATGAGCAGTTCTTC.

V is TRBV9 and J is TRBJ2-1; 10 bases fit TRBD2. This CDR3 has 15 residues. The V and J ends lost 0 bases and 8 bases, in that order; junction bases with no gene match: 5. Germline assignment: CDR1 SGDLS and CDR2 YYNGEE. CDR3 sequence (DNA): TGTGCCAGCAGCGTAGCCCTAGCGGGAGTCCATGAGCAGTTCTTC. Translation gives CASSVALAGVHEQFF.

V and J are TRBV14 and TRBJ1-2, with TRBD1 as a possible D gene (5 bases). The V gene lost 0 bases and the J gene lost 4 bases, with 15 bases spanning the gap. The CDR3 sequence is 16 residues long. Germline loops: CDR1 SGHDN, CDR2 FVKESK. CDR3 region: CASSQERGLLFYGYTF. The CDR3 DNA follows: TGTGCCAGCAGCCAAGAAAGGGGCCTACTCTTCTATGGCTACACCTTC.

The chain recombines TRBV20-1 with TRBJ2-1; 11 positions agree with TRBD2. Germline lookup yields CDR1 DFQATT and CDR2 SNEGSKA (reference sequence). The CDR3 has 13 residues. V lost 5 bases, J lost 8 bases, and 5 bases stayed unmatched. DNA for the CDR3: TGCAGTGCTCCGGGACTAGCGGTCGATGAGCAGTTCTTC. Translated, it gives CSAPGLAVDEQFF.

The chain is built from TRBV5-1 and TRBJ1-1; D not resolved. This CDR3 contains 14 residues. Trimming took off 0 bases at V and 1 base at J, with 7 bases between the two ends. Germline lookup yields CDR1 SGHRS and CDR2 YFSETQ. CDR3 region: CASSLDQWNTEAFF. DNA of the CDR3: TGCGCCAGCAGCTTGGACCAATGGAACACTGAAGCTTTCTTT. The full variable domain, with the rest looked up from reference TRBV5-1 and TRBJ1-1, is KAGVTQTPRYLIKTRGQQVTLSCSPISGHRSVSWYQQTPGQGLQFLFEYFSETQRNKGNFPGRFSGRQFSNSRSEMNVSTLELGDSALYLCASSLDQWNTEAFFGQGTRLTVV.

V usage is TRBV7-8 and J usage is TRBJ2-5, with D perhaps matching TRBD1 (6 bases). Trimming shortened V by 4 bases and J by 5 bases, and 20 bases separated the two germline ends. CDR1 SGHVS and CDR2 FQNEAQ come from the germline V gene. This CDR3 has 16 amino acids. CDR3 loop: CASSSRTVGVTETQYF. The CDR3 coding sequence is TGTGCCAGCAGCTCAAGGACAGTTGGAGTTACGGAGACCCAGTACTTC.

This chain joins TRBV10-3 and TRBJ2-5; TRBD1 agrees at 9 bases. This CDR3 region has 14 residues. The J segment lost 4 bases and the V segment lost 4 bases, leaving 4 bases of the junction unmatched. CDR1 ENHRY and CDR2 SYGVKD come from the germline V gene. The CDR3 loop reads CAISGGQGTETQYF. The CDR3 nucleotides read TGTGCCATCAGTGGGGGACAGGGAACAGAGACCCAGTACTTC.

The chain joins TRBV7-8 to TRBJ1-5; tentatively, D is TRBD1 (6 bases). The germline V gene encodes CDR1 SGHVS and CDR2 FQNEAQ. The V gene lost 3 bases and the J gene lost 5 bases, with 11 bases spanning the gap. This CDR3 spans 14 amino acids. The CDR3 sequence: CASSFTQGDQPQHF. CDR3 sequence (DNA): TGTGCCAGCAGCTTTACACAGGGAGATCAGCCCCAGCATTTT. Full variable domain (remainder filled in from reference TRBV7-8 and TRBJ1-5): GAGVSQSPRYKVAKRGQDVALRCDPISGHVSLFWYQQALGQGPEFLTYFQNEAQLDKSGLPSDRFFAERPEGSVSTLKIQRTQQEDSAVYLCASSFTQGDQPQHFGDGTRLSIL.

This sequence joins TRBV9 and TRBJ2-1, with TRBD1 matching 10 bases. V trimming: 6 bases; J trimming: 8 bases; junction bases outside the gene matches: 8. Germline assignment: CDR1 SGDLS and CDR2 YYNGEE. CDR3 length equals 14 residues. CDR3 sequence (DNA): TGTGCCAGCACCCGGACAGGGGGTTTCGATGAGCAGTTCTTC. Its protein product is CASTRTGGFDEQFF.

The V and J genes are TRBV7-2 and TRBJ1-2; D possibly corresponds to TRBD1 (5 bases). CDR1 is SGHTA and CDR2 is FQGNSA in the germline V gene. Trimming shortened V by 2 bases and J by 3 bases, and 22 bases separated the two germline ends. The CDR3 runs 18 residues. Written as DNA, the CDR3 is TGTGCCAGCAGCTTATTCCCGGGGCAGGGTAAGATGGACTATGGCTACACCTTC. Protein sequence: CASSLFPGQGKMDYGYTF.